This T cell receptor beta chain originates from a study of CD8 T cells in Susac syndrome. Across the whole study: Patients with Susac syndrome were, at the time of blood collection, therapy-naive, maintained on corticosteroids, or maintained on intravenous immunoglobulin alone. Findings and caveats of the study: As the study acknowledged, the number of individuals in its TCR sequencing and HLA analysis was relatively small.

Diagnostic criteria for definite or probable disease, in their recently defined form, were met by the patients with Susac syndrome. Random hexamers were used to reverse transcribe the RNA input (roughly 0.5 to 1 ug). immunoSEQ multiplex PCR amplified TCR beta CDR3 across 54 Vbeta, 13 Jbeta. MiXCR, applied by TCRdb to the immunoSEQ multiplex PCR reads, yields one record per CDR3 protein. Of around 200,000 distinct CDR3 sequences in the sample, approximately 96% are singletons; the top ten hold roughly 0.098%. With regard to this clonotype: Its antigen is as yet unknown.

The CDR3 runs to 16 residues. V lost 0 bases to trimming and J lost 1 base; unmatched junction nucleotides: 3. Germline values: CDR1 MDHEN, CDR2 SYDVKM. The material sequenced was CD4+ T cells from PBMCs. V usage is TRBV28 and J usage is TRBJ2-7; 10 positions match TRBD1. The TCR was taken from a human donor with Susac syndrome. CDR3 loop: CASSLWDRGGSYEQYF. CDR3 bases: TGTGCCAGCAGTTTATGGGACAGGGGGGGATCCTACGAGCAGTACTTC.